Given below is one T cell receptor (beta chain) in context. Its antigen is unknown. Naive CD8 cells, CD45RO-negative and positively selected for CCR7, excluded terminally differentiated effector memory CD45RA+ cells. Data came from immunoSEQ multiplex PCR; TCRdb stores just in-frame clones and leaves some out. This table has approximately 600,000 clones, around 96% appearing once. These data originate in a study of shared clonotypes between healthy human individuals. Trimming shortened V by 2 bases and J by 7 bases, and 14 bases separated the two germline ends. Looked up from germline, CDR1 is MGHRA and CDR2 is YSYEKL. The CDR3 contains 14 residues. Findings and caveats of the study: Rarefaction indicated that sorted-subset sequencing remained incomplete although depth was large. Larger richness was generally estimated for naive than memory subsets.

The chain links TRBV4-1 to TRBJ1-2; no firm D call. The origin of this receptor is a woman aged 25 to 45 in good health. Specimen: naive CD8+ T cells sorted from blood. CDR3 nucleotide sequence: TGCGCCAGCAGCCAAAATGTCGGGGTGGGTGGCTACACCTTC. It encodes CASSQNVGVGGYTF.